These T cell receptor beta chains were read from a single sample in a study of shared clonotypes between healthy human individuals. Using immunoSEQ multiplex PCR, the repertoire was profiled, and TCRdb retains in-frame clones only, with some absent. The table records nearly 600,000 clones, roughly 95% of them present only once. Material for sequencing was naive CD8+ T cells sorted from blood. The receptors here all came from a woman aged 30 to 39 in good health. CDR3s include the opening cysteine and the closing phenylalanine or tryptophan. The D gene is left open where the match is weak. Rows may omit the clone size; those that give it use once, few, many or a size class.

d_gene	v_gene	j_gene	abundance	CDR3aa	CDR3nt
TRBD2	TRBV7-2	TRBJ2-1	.	CASSSTIAGSSYNEQFF	TGTGCCAGCAGCTCGACTATAGCGGGGTCCTCCTACAATGAGCAGTTCTTC
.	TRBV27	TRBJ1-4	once	CASSLDRATNEKLFF	TGTGCCAGCAGTTTAGACCGTGCAACTAATGAAAAACTGTTTTTT
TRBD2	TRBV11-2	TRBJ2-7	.	CASSSLGLPGLAIDYEQYF	TGTGCCAGCAGCTCCCTGGGCCTCCCGGGACTAGCAATAGACTACGAGCAGTACTTC
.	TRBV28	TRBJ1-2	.	CASTGLGIYGYTF	TGTGCCAGCACGGGGTTAGGGATCTATGGCTACACCTTC
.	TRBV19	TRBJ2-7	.	CASSGTGYEQYF	TGTGCCAGCAGTGGGACGGGCTACGAGCAGTACTTC
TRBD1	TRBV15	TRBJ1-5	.	CATSTKGDRVDQPQHF	TGTGCCACCAGCACCAAGGGGGACAGGGTTGATCAGCCCCAGCATTTT
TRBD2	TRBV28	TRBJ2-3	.	CATRGGRSTDTQYF	TGTGCCACCAGAGGCGGGAGGAGTACAGATACGCAGTATTTT
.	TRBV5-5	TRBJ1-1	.	CASSLEQNTEAFF	TGTGCCAGCAGCTTGGAACAGAACACTGAAGCTTTCTTT
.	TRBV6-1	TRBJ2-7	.	CASSEIHGQSYEQYF	TGTGCCAGCAGTGAAATACACGGGCAGTCCTACGAGCAGTACTTC
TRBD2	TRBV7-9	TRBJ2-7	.	CASSSPTSISYEQYF	TGTGCCAGCAGCTCGCCGACTAGCATCTCCTACGAGCAGTACTTC
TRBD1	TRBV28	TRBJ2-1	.	CASSLALGQGNNEQFF	TGTGCCAGCAGTTTAGCTTTGGGACAGGGAAACAATGAGCAGTTCTTC
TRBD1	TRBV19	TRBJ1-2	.	CASIPGQGSGYTF	TGTGCCAGTATCCCGGGACAGGGGTCTGGCTACACCTTC
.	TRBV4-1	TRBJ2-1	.	CASSHGTDSYNEQFF	TGCGCCAGCAGCCATGGTACGGACTCCTACAATGAGCAGTTCTTC
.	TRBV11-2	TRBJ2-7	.	CASSLEDVALFEQYF	TGTGCCAGCAGCTTAGAGGATGTCGCCCTTTTCGAGCAGTACTTC
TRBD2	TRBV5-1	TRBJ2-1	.	CASSFKAGVFSSYNEQFF	TGCGCCAGCAGCTTTAAAGCGGGAGTTTTCAGCTCCTACAATGAGCAGTTCTTC
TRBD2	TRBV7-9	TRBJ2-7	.	CASSARLGTSAENYEQYF	TGTGCCAGCAGCGCGCGACTCGGGACTAGCGCAGAAAACTACGAGCAGTACTTC
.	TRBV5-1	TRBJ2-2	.	CASSLWGANTGELFF	TGCGCCAGCAGCTTGTGGGGCGCGAACACCGGGGAGCTGTTTTTT
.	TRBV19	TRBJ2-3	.	CASSIGAASTDTQYF	TGTGCCAGTAGTATAGGCGCAGCTAGCACAGATACGCAGTATTTT
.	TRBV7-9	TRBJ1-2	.	CASSLALRDTNYGYTF	TGTGCCAGCAGCTTAGCGCTAAGGGACACTAACTATGGCTACACCTTC
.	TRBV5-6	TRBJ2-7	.	CASSLKPSYEQYF	TGTGCCAGCAGCTTGAAACCTTCCTACGAGCAGTACTTC
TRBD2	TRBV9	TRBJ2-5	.	CASSPPRGRGTSGSRGKTQYF	TGTGCCAGCAGCCCCCCTCGGGGGCGTGGGACTAGCGGGAGTAGAGGCAAGACCCAGTACTTC
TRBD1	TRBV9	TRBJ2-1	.	CASSVGNRGRINYNEQFF	TGTGCCAGCAGCGTAGGGAATAGGGGGCGGATTAACTACAATGAGCAGTTCTTC
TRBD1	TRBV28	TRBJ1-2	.	CASTATGVSYGYTF	TGTGCCAGCACTGCGACAGGGGTTTCCTATGGCTACACCTTC
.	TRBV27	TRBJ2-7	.	CASIKPETYEQYF	TGTGCCAGCATCAAACCCGAGACCTACGAGCAGTACTTC
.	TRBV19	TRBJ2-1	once	CASSVASNPYNEQFF	TGTGCCAGTAGTGTCGCTAGCAACCCCTACAATGAGCAGTTCTTC
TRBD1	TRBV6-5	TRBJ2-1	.	CASSLTGDVYNEQFF	TGTGCCAGCAGTTTAACAGGGGACGTCTACAATGAGCAGTTCTTC
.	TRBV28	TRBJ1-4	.	CASSLGKGAEKLFF	TGTGCCAGCAGTCTGGGCAAGGGAGCTGAAAAACTGTTTTTT
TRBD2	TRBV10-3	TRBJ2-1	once	CAISEAGPPRNEQFF	TGTGCCATCAGTGAAGCGGGACCTCCCCGCAATGAGCAGTTCTTC
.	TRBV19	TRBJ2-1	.	CASSRAISPLNEQFF	TGTGCCAGTAGTCGAGCTATTTCCCCCCTCAATGAGCAGTTCTTC